The 10 T cell receptor beta chains below were found in one sample sequenced in a study of blood T cell repertoires in COVID-19. Method: immunoSEQ multiplex PCR; TCRdb's copy keeps in-frame clones and lacks some. The profile shows about 180,000 clones, 60% to 80% of them singletons. The sequenced sample was PBMCs or T cells enriched from blood (not recorded which). The receptors shown here come from a man aged 55 to 70 who had been exposed to COVID-19.

The chain combines TRBV7-3 with TRBJ2-5; 9 nucleotides match TRBD2. Germline CDR1 reads SGHTA; CDR2 reads FQGTGA. The V segment lost 6 bases and the J segment 5 bases; nucleotides outside the gene matches: 4. CDR3 length: 13 residues. CDR3 nucleotide sequence: TGTGCCAGCAGTAGCGGGAGAATGGAGACCCAGTACTTC. Translation: CASSSGRMETQYF.

The table lists this clone with a count of one. CDR3 coding DNA: TGTGCCAGCAGCCCTAGCGGGAGGGCCTCTGAGCAGTTCTTC. Its translation: CASSPSGRASEQFF. V is TRBV6-4 and J is TRBJ2-1; 12 bases are a match to TRBD2. The CDR3 totals 14 residues. Trimming took 6 bases from V and 9 from J; bases not matched to a gene: 6. Germline V gives CDR1 MRHNA, CDR2 SNTAGT.

This clone occurred a few times. The CDR3 DNA reads TGTGCCAGCAGCCTCACCACAGGGGGCGGGGAAGCTTTCTTT. As protein: CASSLTTGGGEAFF. V usage is TRBV11-3 and J usage is TRBJ1-1; 9 bases are shared with TRBD1. The CDR3 is made up of 14 amino acids. Germline V gene lookup returns CDR1 SGHNT and CDR2 YENEEA. J gave up 8 bases and V 5 bases, and 9 bases lay outside the gene matches.

V is TRBV10-1 and J is TRBJ1-1; D might be TRBD1 (6 bases). The CDR3 runs to 13 residues. The germline gives CDR1 WNHNN, CDR2 SYGVQD (reference sequence). Between the trimmed V and J ends, which lost 6 bases and 3 bases, there was a span of 11 bases. The CDR3 loop reads CASRGGRDTEAFF. As DNA, the CDR3 is TGCGCCAGCAGAGGGGGAAGGGACACTGAAGCTTTCTTT.

V and J are TRBV24-1 and TRBJ2-7; TRBD1 agrees at 8 bases. Germline lookup yields CDR1 KGHDR and CDR2 SFDVKD. V lost 1 base and J lost 4; bases outside the gene matches: 5. The CDR3 contains 15 residues. The CDR3 region has the DNA TGTGCCACCAGTGATTTTAGACAGGGGTTGTACGAGCAGTACTTC. Amino acid sequence: CATSDFRQGLYEQYF.

This chain links TRBV6-6 with TRBJ1-5; weak D call: TRBD1 (6 bases). The CDR3 totals 14 residues. V was shortened by 11 bases and J by 5 bases, with 19 bases between the two germline ends. CDR1 is MNHNY and CDR2 is SVGAGI in the germline V gene (reference sequence). CDR3 DNA: TGTGCCGGCAAAAGTGGGGAGGGGGATCAGCCCCAGCATTTT. The encoded protein is CAGKSGEGDQPQHF.

The chain uses TRBV19 and TRBJ1-5; 8 nucleotides align to TRBD1. Germline CDR1 reads LNHDA; CDR2 reads SQIVND (reference sequence). V was pared by 6 bases and J by 15 bases, with 7 bases of the junction left unmatched. This CDR3 region has 11 residues. CDR3 coding DNA: TGTGCCAGTAGCCAGGGGGCGGACCGGCATTTT. Its translation is CASSQGADRHF.

V and J are TRBV19 and TRBJ1-5; D might be TRBD1 (5 bases). V gave up 4 bases and J gave up 6 bases, with 13 bases separating them. CDR3 length equals 14 residues. Per the germline V gene, CDR1 is LNHDA and CDR2 is SQIVND (reference sequence). In DNA form, the CDR3 reads TGTGCCAGTAGTACGCAGGGTGATACTCAGCCCCAGCATTTT. It codes for CASSTQGDTQPQHF.

V and J are TRBV19 and TRBJ1-5; perhaps TRBD1 as D (6 bases). The CDR3 covers 12 residues. Germline values: CDR1 LNHDA, CDR2 SQIVND (reference sequence). V lost 8 bases and J lost 8, with 13 bases in between. This chain's CDR3 is CASDDRWKPQHF. For the CDR3, the DNA is TGTGCCAGTGATGACAGGTGGAAGCCCCAGCATTTT.

V is TRBV19 and J is TRBJ1-2; 9 bases are a match to TRBD1. There are 14 residues in the CDR3. Germline CDR1 LNHDA, CDR2 SQIVND (reference sequence). With 7 bases clipped from V and 4 bases from J, the junction kept 7 bases outside the gene matches. The CDR3 nucleotides read TGTGCCAGTATAGGGACAGGGTGGTCCTATGGCTACACCTTC. Translated: CASIGTGWSYGYTF.